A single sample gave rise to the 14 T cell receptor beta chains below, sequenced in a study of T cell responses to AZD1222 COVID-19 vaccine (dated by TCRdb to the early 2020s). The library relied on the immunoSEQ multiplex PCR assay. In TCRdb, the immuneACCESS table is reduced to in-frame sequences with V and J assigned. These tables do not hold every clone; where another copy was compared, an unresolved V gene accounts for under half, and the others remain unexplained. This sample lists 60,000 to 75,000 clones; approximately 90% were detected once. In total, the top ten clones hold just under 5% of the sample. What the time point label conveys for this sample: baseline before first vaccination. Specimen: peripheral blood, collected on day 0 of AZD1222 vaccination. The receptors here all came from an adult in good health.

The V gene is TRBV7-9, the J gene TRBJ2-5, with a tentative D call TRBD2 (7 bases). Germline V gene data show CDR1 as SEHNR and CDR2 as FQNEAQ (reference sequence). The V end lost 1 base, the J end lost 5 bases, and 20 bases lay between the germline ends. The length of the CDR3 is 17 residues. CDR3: CASSLDRAGARRETQYF. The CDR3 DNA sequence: TGTGCCAGCAGCTTAGACCGTGCGGGGGCGCGTAGGGAGACCCAGTACTTC.

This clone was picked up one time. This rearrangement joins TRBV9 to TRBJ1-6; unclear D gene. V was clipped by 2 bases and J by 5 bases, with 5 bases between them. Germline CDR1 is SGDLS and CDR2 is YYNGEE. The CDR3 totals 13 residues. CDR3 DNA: TGTGCCAGCAGCGTTCTCGATAATTCACCCCTCCACTTT. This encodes CASSVLDNSPLHF.

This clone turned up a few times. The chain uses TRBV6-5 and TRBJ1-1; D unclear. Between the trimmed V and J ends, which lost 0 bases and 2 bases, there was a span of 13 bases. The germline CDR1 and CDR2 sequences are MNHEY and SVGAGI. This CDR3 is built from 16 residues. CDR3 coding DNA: TGTGCCAGCAGTTACTCGATGCCTGACCTAAACACTGAAGCTTTCTTT. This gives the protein CASSYSMPDLNTEAFF.

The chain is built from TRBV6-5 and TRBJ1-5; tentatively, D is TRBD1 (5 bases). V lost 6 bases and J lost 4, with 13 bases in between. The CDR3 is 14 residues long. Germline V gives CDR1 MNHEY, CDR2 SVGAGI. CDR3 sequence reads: CASSHQGGNQPQHF. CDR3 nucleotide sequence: TGTGCCAGCAGCCACCAGGGCGGGAATCAGCCCCAGCATTTT.

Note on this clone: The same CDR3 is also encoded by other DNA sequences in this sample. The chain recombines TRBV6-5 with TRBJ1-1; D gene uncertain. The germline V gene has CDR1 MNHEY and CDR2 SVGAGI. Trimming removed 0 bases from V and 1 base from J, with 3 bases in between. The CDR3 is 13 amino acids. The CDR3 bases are TGTGCCAGCAGTTACTCCTGGAACACTGAAGCTTTCTTT. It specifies CASSYSWNTEAFF.

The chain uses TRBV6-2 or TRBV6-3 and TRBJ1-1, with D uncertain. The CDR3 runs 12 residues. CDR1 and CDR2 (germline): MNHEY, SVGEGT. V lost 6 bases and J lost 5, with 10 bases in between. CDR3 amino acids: CASSYTATEAFF. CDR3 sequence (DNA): TGTGCCAGCAGCTATACAGCGACTGAAGCTTTCTTT.

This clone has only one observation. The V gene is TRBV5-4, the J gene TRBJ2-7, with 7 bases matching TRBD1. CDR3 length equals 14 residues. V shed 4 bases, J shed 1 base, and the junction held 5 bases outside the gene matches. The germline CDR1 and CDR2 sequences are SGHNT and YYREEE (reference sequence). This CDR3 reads CASSLGGQSYEQYF. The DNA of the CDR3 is TGTGCCAGCAGCCTAGGGGGACAGTCCTACGAGCAGTACTTC.

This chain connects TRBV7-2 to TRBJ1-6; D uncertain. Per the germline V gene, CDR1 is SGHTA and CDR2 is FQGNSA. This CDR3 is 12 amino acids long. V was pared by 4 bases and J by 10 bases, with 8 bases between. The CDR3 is CASSSRPSPLHF. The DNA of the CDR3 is TGTGCCAGCAGCTCTCGTCCGTCACCCCTCCACTTT.

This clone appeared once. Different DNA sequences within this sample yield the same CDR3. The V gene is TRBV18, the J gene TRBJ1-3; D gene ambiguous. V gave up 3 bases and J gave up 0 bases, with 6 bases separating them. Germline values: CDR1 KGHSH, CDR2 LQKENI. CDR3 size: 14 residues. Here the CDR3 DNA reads TGTGCCAGCTCACCGGGCAGCTCTGGAAACACCATATATTTT. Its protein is CASSPGSSGNTIYF.

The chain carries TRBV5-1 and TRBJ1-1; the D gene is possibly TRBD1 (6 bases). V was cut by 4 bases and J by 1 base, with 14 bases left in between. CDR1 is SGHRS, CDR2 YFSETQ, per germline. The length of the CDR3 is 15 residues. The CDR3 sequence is CASSRGTSANTEAFF. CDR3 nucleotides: TGCGCCAGCAGCCGAGGGACATCTGCGAACACTGAAGCTTTCTTT.

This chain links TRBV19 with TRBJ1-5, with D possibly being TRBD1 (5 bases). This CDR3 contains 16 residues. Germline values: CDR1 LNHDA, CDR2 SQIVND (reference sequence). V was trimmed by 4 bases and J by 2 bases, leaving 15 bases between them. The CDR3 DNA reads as TGTGCCAGTAGTACCCGGGGGGGGGTCGGCAATCAGCCCCAGCATTTT. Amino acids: CASSTRGGVGNQPQHF.

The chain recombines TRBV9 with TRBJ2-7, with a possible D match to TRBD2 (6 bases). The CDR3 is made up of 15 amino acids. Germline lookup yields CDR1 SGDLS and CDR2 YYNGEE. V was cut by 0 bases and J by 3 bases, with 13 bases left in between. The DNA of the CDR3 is TGTGCCAGCAGCGTAGCCGGGGGACCCGACTACGAGCAGTACTTC. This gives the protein CASSVAGGPDYEQYF. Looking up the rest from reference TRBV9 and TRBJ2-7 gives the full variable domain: DSGVTQTPKHLITATGQRVTLRCSPRSGDLSVYWYQQSLDQGLQFLIQYYNGEERAKGNILERFSAQQFPDLHSELNLSSLELGDSALYFCASSVAGGPDYEQYFGPGTRLTVT.

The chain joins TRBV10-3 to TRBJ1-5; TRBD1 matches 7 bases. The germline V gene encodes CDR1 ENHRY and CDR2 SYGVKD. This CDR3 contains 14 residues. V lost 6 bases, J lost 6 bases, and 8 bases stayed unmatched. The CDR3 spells CAIRPDQGGQPQHF. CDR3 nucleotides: TGTGCCATCAGGCCTGACCAGGGGGGTCAGCCCCAGCATTTT.

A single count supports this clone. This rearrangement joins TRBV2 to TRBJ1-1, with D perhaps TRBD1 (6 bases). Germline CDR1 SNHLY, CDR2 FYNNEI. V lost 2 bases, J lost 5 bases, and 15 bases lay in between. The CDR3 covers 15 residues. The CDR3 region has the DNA TGTGCCAGCAGTGAATATCGCTCCAGGGGTACTGAAGCTTTCTTT. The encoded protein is CASSEYRSRGTEAFF.